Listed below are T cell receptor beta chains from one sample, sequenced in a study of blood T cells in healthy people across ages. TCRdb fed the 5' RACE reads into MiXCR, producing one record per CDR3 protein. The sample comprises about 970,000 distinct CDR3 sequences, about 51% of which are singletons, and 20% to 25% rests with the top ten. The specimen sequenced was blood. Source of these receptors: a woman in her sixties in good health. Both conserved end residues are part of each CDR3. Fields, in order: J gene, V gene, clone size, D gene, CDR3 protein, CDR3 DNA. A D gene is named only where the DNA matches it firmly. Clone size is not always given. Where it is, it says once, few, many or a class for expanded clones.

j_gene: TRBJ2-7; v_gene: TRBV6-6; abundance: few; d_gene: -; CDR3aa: CASSVPSPGRYEQYF; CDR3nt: TGTGCCAGCAGTGTACCAAGTCCGGGACGCTACGAGCAGTACTTC
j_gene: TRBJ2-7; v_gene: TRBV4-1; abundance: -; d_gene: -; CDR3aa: CASSERQSGAQYF; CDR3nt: TGCGCCAGCAGCGAACGACAGTCGGGGGCCCAGTACTTC
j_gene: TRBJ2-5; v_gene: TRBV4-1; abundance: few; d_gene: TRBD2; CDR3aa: CASSRLAGDFQETQYF; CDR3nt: TGCGCCAGCAGCCGTCTAGCGGGAGACTTCCAAGAGACCCAGTACTTC
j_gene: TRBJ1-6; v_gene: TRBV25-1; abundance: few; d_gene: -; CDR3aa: CASTLRAGVQNSPLHF; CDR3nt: TGTGCCAGCACCCTTCGGGCAGGGGTGCAGAATTCACCCCTCCACTTT
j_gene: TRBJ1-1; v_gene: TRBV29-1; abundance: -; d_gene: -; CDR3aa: CSGVGATEAFF; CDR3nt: TGCAGCGGTGTTGGGGCCACTGAAGCTTTCTTT
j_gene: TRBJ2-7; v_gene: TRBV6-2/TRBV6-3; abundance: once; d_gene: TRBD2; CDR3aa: CASRTGGPVEQYF; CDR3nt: TGTGCCAGCAGGACGGGAGGGCCGGTCGAGCAGTACTTC
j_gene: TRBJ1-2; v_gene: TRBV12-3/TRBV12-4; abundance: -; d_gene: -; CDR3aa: CASSSRNYGYTF; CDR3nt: TGTGCCAGCAGTTCAAGAAACTATGGCTACACCTTC
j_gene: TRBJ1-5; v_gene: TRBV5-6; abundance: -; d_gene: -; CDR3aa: CASSTGTFRNQPQHF; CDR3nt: TGTGCCAGCAGCACCGGGACTTTCCGCAATCAGCCCCAGCATTTT
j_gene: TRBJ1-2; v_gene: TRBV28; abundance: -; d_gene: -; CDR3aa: CASGIYYGYTF; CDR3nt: TGTGCCAGCGGGATATACTATGGCTACACCTTC
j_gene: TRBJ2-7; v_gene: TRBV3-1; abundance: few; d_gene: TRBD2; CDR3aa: CASSQPRPDAGGDYEQYF; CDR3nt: TGTGCCAGCAGCCAACCCAGGCCCGACGCGGGAGGGGACTACGAGCAGTACTTC
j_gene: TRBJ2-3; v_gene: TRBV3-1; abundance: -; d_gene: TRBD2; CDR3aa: CASSRLGEGLRGTQYF; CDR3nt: TGTGCCAGCAGCCGCCTAGGGGAGGGTCTTCGTGGTACGCAGTATTTT
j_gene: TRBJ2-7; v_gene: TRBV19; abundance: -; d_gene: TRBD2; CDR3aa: CASSIDPPTAGVYEQYF; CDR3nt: TGTGCCAGTAGTATAGATCCCCCGACAGCGGGAGTATACGAGCAGTACTTC
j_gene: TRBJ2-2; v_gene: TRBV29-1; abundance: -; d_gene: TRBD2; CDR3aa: CSVKTSGKTGELFF; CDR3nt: TGCAGCGTTAAGACTAGCGGAAAAACCGGGGAGCTGTTTTTT
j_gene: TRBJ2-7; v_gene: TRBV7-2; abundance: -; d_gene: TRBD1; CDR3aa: CASCSDRVGEQYF; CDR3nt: TGTGCCAGCTGCTCGGACAGGGTAGGCGAGCAGTACTTC
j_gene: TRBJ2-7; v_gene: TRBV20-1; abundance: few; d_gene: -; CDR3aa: CSARHGGSYEQYF; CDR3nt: TGCAGTGCTAGACATGGGGGGTCCTACGAGCAGTACTTC
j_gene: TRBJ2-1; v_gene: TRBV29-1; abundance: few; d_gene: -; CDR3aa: CSVLGTLHGNEQFF; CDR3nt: TGCAGCGTCTTAGGGACTCTACATGGGAATGAGCAGTTCTTC
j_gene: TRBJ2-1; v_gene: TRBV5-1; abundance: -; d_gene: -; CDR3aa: CASSTQVSSYNEQFF; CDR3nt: TGCGCCAGCAGCACTCAAGTAAGCTCCTACAATGAGCAGTTCTTT
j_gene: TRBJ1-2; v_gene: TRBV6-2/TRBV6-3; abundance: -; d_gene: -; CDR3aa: CASSAPGPPRYGYTF; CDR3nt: TGTGCCAGCAGTGCCCCGGGGCCTCCTCGGTATGGCTACACCTTC
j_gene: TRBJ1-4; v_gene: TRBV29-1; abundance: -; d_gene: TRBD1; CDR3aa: CSVDGQDNEKLFF; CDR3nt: TGCAGCGTTGATGGACAGGATAATGAAAAACTGTTTTTT
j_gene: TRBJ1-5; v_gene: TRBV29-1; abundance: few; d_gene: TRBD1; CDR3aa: CSVGDIQGVGQPQHF; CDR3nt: TGCAGCGTTGGGGATATACAGGGGGTTGGGCAGCCCCAGCATTTT
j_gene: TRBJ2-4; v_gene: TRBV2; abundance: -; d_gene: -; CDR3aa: CASSVVKTGLAKNIQYF; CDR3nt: TGTGCCAGCAGTGTAGTGAAGACAGGACTAGCCAAAAACATTCAGTACTTC
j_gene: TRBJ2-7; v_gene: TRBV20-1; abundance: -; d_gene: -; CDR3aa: CSARDLGAGTLFSYEQYF; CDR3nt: TGCAGTGCTAGAGATCTAGGAGCCGGGACTCTCTTCTCCTACGAGCAGTACTTC
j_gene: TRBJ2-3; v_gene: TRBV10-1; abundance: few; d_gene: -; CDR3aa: CASSDRDTRTDTQYF; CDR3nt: TGCGCCAGCAGTGACCGGGACACCCGCACAGATACGCAGTATTTT
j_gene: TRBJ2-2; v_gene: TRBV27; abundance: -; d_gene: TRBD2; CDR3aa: CASSHISGSGTGELFF; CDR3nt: TGTGCCAGCAGCCATATTAGCGGGAGTGGTACCGGGGAGCTGTTTTTT
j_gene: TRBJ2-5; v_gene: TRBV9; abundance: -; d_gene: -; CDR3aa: CASSGTGRVETQYF; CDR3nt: TGTGCCAGCAGCGGAACAGGGAGAGTGGAGACCCAGTACTTC
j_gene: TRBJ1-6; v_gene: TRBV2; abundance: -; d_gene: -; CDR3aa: CASSEPGALSPLHF; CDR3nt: TGTGCCAGCAGTGAGCCCGGGGCTCTTTCACCCCTCCACTTT
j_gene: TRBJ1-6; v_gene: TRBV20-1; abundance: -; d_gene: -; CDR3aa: CSASSTGNNSPLHF; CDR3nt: TGCAGTGCGAGCTCGACAGGAAATAATTCACCCCTCCACTTT
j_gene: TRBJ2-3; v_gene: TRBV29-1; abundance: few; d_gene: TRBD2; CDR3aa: CSVEQGGSGSDTQYF; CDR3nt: TGCAGCGTTGAGCAGGGAGGGAGTGGGTCAGATACGCAGTATTTT
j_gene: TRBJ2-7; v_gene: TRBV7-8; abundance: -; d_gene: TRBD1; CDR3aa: CASTHRGRIYEQYF; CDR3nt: TGTGCCAGCACCCACAGGGGGCGGATTTACGAGCAGTACTTC
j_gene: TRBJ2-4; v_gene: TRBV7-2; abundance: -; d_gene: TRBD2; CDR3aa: CASSLDAAGGPKNIQYF; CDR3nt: TGTGCCAGCAGCTTAGATGCGGCGGGAGGGCCTAAAAACATTCAGTACTTC
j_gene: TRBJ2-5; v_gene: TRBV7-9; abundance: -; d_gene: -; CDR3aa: CASSPSGPSETQYF; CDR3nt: TGTGCCAGCAGCCCGTCGGGGCCGTCAGAGACCCAGTACTTC
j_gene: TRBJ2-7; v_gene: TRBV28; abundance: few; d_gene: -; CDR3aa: CASSTPGLSTYEQYF; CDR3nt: TGTGCCAGCAGTACTCCGGGACTTTCCACCTACGAGCAGTACTTC
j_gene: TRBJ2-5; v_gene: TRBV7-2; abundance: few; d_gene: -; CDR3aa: CASSANGQPYQETQYF; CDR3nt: TGTGCCAGCAGCGCCAATGGACAGCCGTACCAAGAGACCCAGTACTTC
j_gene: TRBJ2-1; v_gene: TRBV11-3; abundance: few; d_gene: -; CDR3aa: CASSLGRNSNEQFF; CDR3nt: TGTGCCAGCAGCTTAGGCCGTAACAGTAATGAGCAGTTCTTC
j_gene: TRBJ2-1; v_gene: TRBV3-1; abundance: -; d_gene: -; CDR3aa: CASGGAHNEQFF; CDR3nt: TGTGCCAGCGGGGGCGCGCACAATGAGCAGTTCTTC
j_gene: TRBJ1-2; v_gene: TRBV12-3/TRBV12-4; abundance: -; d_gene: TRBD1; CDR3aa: CASSRDRASAGYGYTF; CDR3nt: TGTGCCAGCAGTCGCGACAGGGCCTCGGCGGGGTATGGCTACACCTTC
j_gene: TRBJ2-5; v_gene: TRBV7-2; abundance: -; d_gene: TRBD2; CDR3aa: CASSPMVAGIGTQYF; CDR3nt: TGTGCCAGCAGCCCCATGGTAGCGGGAATCGGGACCCAGTACTTC
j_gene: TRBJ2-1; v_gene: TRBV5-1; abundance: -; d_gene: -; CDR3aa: CASSESRGYEQFF; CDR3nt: TGCGCCAGCAGCGAGAGCAGGGGATATGAGCAGTTCTTC
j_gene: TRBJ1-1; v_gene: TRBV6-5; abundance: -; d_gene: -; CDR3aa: CASKRLHRATEAFF; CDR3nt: TGTGCCAGCAAGAGACTACACAGGGCCACTGAAGCTTTCTTT
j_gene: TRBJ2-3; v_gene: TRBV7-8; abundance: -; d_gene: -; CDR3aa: CASSLGGLGTTDTQYF; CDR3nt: TGTGCCAGCAGCTTAGGAGGTTTAGGGACCACAGATACGCAGTATTTT
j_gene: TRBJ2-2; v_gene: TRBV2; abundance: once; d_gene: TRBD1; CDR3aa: CAGQGLANTGELFF; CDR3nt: TGTGCCGGACAGGGTCTCGCGAACACCGGGGAGCTGTTTTTT
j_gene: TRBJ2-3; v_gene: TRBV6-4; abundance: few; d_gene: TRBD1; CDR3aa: CASSEGQPPDTQYF; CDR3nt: TGTGCCAGCAGTGAGGGACAGCCTCCGGATACGCAGTATTTT
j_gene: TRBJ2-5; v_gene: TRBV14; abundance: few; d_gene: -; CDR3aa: CASSQGSSMYQETQYF; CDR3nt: TGTGCCAGCAGCCAGGGCAGCTCAATGTACCAAGAGACCCAGTACTTC
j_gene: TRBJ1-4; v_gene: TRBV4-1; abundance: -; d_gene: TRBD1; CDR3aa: CASSQDGQGPATNEKLFF; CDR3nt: TGCGCCAGCAGCCAAGACGGACAGGGCCCTGCAACTAATGAAAAACTGTTTTTT
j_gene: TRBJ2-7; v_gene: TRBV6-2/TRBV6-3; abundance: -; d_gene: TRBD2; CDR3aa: CASRIAGNYEQYF; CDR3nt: TGTGCCAGCAGAATAGCGGGGAACTACGAGCAGTACTTC
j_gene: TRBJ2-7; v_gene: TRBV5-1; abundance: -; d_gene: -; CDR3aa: CASSLGSQAYEQYF; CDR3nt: TGCGCCAGCAGCCTGGGGTCCCAGGCCTACGAGCAGTACTTC
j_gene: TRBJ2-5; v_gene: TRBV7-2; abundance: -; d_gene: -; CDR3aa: CASSLKPGQETQYF; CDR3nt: TGTGCCAGCAGCTTAAAGCCAGGGCAAGAGACCCAGTACTTC
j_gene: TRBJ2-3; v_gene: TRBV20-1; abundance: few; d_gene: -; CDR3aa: CSASVAITDTQYF; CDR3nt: TGCAGTGCCAGCGTCGCCATCACAGATACGCAGTATTTT
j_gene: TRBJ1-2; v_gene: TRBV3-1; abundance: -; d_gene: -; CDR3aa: CASSTWRGYGYTF; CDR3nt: TGTGCCAGCAGCACATGGAGGGGCTATGGCTACACCTTC
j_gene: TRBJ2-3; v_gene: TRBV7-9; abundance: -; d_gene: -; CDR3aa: CASSSPFDRTDTQYF; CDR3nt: TGTGCCAGCAGCAGTCCGTTTGACAGAACAGATACGCAGTATTTT
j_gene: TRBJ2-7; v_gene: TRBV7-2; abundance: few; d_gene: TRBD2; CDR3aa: CASSKPGLAGGLSEQYF; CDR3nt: TGTGCCAGCAGCAAACCGGGACTAGCGGGAGGCCTCTCAGAGCAGTACTTC
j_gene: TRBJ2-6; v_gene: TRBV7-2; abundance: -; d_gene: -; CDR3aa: CASRRAFYPSGANVLTF; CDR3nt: TGTGCCAGCCGGCGCGCATTTTACCCGTCTGGGGCCAACGTCCTGACTTTC
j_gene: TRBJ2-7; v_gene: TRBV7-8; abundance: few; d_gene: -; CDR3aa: CASSSASPSNYEQYF; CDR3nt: TGTGCCAGCAGCTCCGCTAGCCCGTCGAACTACGAGCAGTACTTC
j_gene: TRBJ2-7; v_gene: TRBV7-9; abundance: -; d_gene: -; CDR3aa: CASSLGRGAGIYEQYF; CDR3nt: TGTGCCAGCAGCTTAGGTCGGGGGGCCGGAATCTACGAGCAGTACTTC
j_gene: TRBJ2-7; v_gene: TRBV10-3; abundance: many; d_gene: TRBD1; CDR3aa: CAISDGTDYEQYF; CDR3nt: TGTGCCATCAGTGACGGGACAGACTACGAGCAGTACTTC
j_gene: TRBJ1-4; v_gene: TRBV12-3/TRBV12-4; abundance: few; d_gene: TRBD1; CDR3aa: CASSLAHTGAVNEKLFF; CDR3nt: TGTGCCAGCAGTTTAGCGCACACAGGGGCCGTTAATGAAAAACTGTTTTTT